One sample yielded the 19 T cell receptor beta chains listed below, sequenced in a study of OX40 agonist ivuxolimab in advanced cancers. Repertoires were generated with immunoSEQ multiplex PCR, while TCRdb's copy carries only in-frame clones and drops some. The data contain 100,000 or so clones, 84% of them singletons. The sequencing used CD4+ or CD8+ T cells sorted from blood, collected in a trial of the OX40 agonist ivuxolimab. The receptors stem from an adult with an advanced solid tumor such as melanoma, head and neck, liver or kidney cancer.

The V and J genes are TRBV6-1 and TRBJ2-5; TRBD2 agrees at 7 bases. This CDR3 has 15 residues. Germline V lookup: CDR1 MNHNS, CDR2 SASEGT. The trim removed 7 bases at V and 2 bases at J, leaving 10 bases unmatched. CDR3: CASTPGGAGQETQYF. CDR3 DNA sequence: TGTGCCAGCACTCCTGGCGGAGCGGGGCAAGAGACCCAGTACTTC.

This clone occurred once. The chain's CDR3 is CASSIGGVLGGYTF. The CDR3 DNA follows: TGTGCCAGTAGTATAGGAGGGGTGCTTGGCGGCTACACCTTC. V and J are TRBV19 and TRBJ1-2; TRBD1 is a possible D gene (5 bases). The germline V gene encodes CDR1 LNHDA and CDR2 SQIVND (reference sequence). V lost 1 base and J 8 bases, leaving 14 bases between the germline ends. This CDR3 has 14 residues.

This clone was seen more than once but under ten times. V gene TRBV18 combines with J gene TRBJ2-7; tentatively, D is TRBD1 (6 bases). Trimming removed 5 bases at V and 3 bases at J, with 23 bases between. In germline, CDR1 is KGHSH, CDR2 LQKENI. The CDR3 is made up of 17 amino acids. The CDR3 is CASSYRDNRDELYEQYF. The CDR3, as DNA: TGTGCCAGCTCATACCGGGACAACCGGGACGAGCTCTACGAGCAGTACTTC.

On this clone: The junction differs from germline at one of its ends, possibly a read error. The chain is built from TRBV7-8 and TRBJ2-2, with 9 bases aligning to TRBD2. CDR1 and CDR2 from the germline V gene are SGHVS and FQNEAQ. This CDR3 contains 15 residues. Here the CDR3 reads CASSLGRGGTGKLFF. DNA of the CDR3: TGTGCCAGCAGCTTGGGGCGGGGGGGCACCGGGAAGCTGTTTTTT.

J is TRBJ2-7 and V is TRBV4-3; D unclear. This CDR3 comprises 14 residues. The germline V gene has CDR1 LGHNA and CDR2 YSLEER. V was shortened by 4 bases and J by 1 base, with 11 bases between the two germline ends. For the CDR3, the DNA is TGCGCCAGCAGCCGGGGTGGTGGTTCCTACGAGCAGTACTTC. This encodes CASSRGGGSYEQYF.

The genes are TRBV11-2 and TRBJ2-7, with 8 bases fitting TRBD2. V lost 8 bases and J lost 7; bases outside the gene matches: 13. Germline CDR1 reads SGHAT; CDR2 reads FQNNGV. The CDR3 totals 14 residues. This chain's CDR3 is CASGTSGNSREQYF. CDR3 nucleotides: TGTGCCAGCGGCACTAGCGGAAATTCGAGGGAGCAGTACTTC.

Regarding this clone: One end of the junction fails to match germline, which may point to a read error. Other DNA variants within this sample encode the same CDR3. V is TRBV7-9 and J is TRBJ1-6, with 9 bases fitting TRBD1. This CDR3 has 14 residues. Germline V lookup: CDR1 SEHNR, CDR2 FQNEAQ (reference sequence). The CDR3 DNA sequence: TGCGCCAGCCGGGGGACAGGGCGTACTTCACCCCTCCACTTT. It specifies CASRGTGRTSPLHF. The whole variable domain, filled in from reference TRBV7-9 and TRBJ1-6, reads DTGVSQNPRHKITKRGQNVTFRCDPISEHNRLYWYRQTLGQGPEFLTYFQNEAQLEKSRLLSDRFSAERPKGSFSTLEIQRTEQGDSAMYLCASRGTGRTSPLHFGNGTRLTVT.

This clone has a handful of counts. The chain combines TRBV10-1 with TRBJ2-2; D gene unclear. V gave up 3 bases and J gave up 6 bases, with 8 bases separating them. CDR1 is WNHNN and CDR2 is SYGVQD in the germline V gene (reference sequence). This CDR3 is 13 amino acids long. CDR3 nucleotide sequence: TGCGCCAGCAGTGAATCTTTCGCCGGGGAGCTGTTTTTT. Amino acid sequence: CASSESFAGELFF.

This chain joins TRBV6-1 and TRBJ2-1, with TRBD2 as a possible D gene (5 bases). Trimming cost V 0 bases and J 6 bases, with 6 bases left between them. CDR1 is MNHNS, CDR2 SASEGT, per germline. The CDR3 covers 13 residues. The CDR3 DNA follows: TGTGCCAGCAGTGAAGCAGGAGGCAATGAGCAGTTCTTC. This gives the protein CASSEAGGNEQFF.

There are a few counts of this clone. V gene TRBV6-5 combines with J gene TRBJ1-2; D not resolved. The CDR3 has 10 residues. Germline CDR1 and CDR2: MNHEY and SVGAGI. The V gene lost 9 bases and the J gene lost 3 bases, with 5 bases spanning the gap. The CDR3 loop is CASNHYGYTF. DNA of the CDR3: TGTGCCAGTAACCACTATGGCTACACCTTC.

The chain combines TRBV10-3 with TRBJ1-1; TRBD1 agrees at 7 bases. Germline V gene sequence: CDR1 ENHRY, CDR2 SYGVKD. The CDR3 length is 15 residues. V lost 3 bases to trimming and J lost 5 bases; unmatched junction nucleotides: 9. The CDR3 sequence is CAISDPGGGRTEAFF. The DNA of the CDR3 is TGTGCCATCAGTGACCCAGGGGGTGGTAGAACTGAAGCTTTCTTT.

This clone was seen only once. The chain employs TRBV2 and TRBJ1-2, with D perhaps TRBD1 (6 bases). The CDR3 sequence is 12 residues long. Trimming took 5 bases from V and 7 from J, leaving 11 bases between them. From germline, CDR1 is SNHLY and CDR2 FYNNEI. This chain's CDR3 is CASSTSGVGYTF. The CDR3 DNA reads as TGTGCCAGCAGTACGTCAGGGGTTGGCTACACCTTC. Full variable domain (missing parts from reference TRBV2 and TRBJ1-2): EPEVTQTPSHQVTQMGQEVILRCVPISNHLYFYWYRQILGQKVEFLVSFYNNEISEKSEIFDDQFSVERPDGSNFTLKIRSTKLEDSAMYFCASSTSGVGYTFGSGTRLTVV.

The chain joins TRBV11-2 to TRBJ2-7; maybe TRBD2 (6 bases). The length of the CDR3 is 13 residues. Trimming left V 6 bases short and J 3 bases short, with 12 bases between. The V gene's germline CDR1 is SGHAT and CDR2 FQNNGV. The CDR3 bases are TGTGCCAGCAGTCGCGGGACCTTCTACGAGCAGTACTTC. Residues: CASSRGTFYEQYF.

The chain has TRBV10-3 and TRBJ1-1; D uncertain. V was pared by 2 bases and J by 5 bases, with 9 bases between. The CDR3 covers 13 residues. The germline V gene has CDR1 ENHRY and CDR2 SYGVKD. The CDR3 here is CAISEEQRTEAFF. The CDR3 DNA reads as TGTGCCATCAGTGAGGAGCAGCGGACTGAAGCTTTCTTT.

V is TRBV7-2 and J is TRBJ1-1, with D perhaps matching TRBD1 (5 bases). V was cut by 8 bases and J by 1 base, with 11 bases left in between. This CDR3 comprises 13 residues. Per the germline V gene, CDR1 is SGHTA and CDR2 is FQGNSA. CDR3 nucleotides: TGTGCCAGCTCGGGGCAGGAGAACACTGAAGCTTTCTTT. This encodes CASSGQENTEAFF.

V is TRBV9 and J is TRBJ2-1, with 13 bases identical to TRBD2. Trimming cost V 2 bases and J 8 bases; bases outside gene matches: 13. Germline V gene data show CDR1 as SGDLS and CDR2 as YYNGEE. The CDR3 sequence is 18 residues long. CDR3 DNA sequence: TGTGCCAGCAGCGTCGGACTAGCGGGGGCCTCCATTTCGGATGAGCAGTTCTTC. Translation gives CASSVGLAGASISDEQFF.

The chain has TRBV2 and TRBJ2-3; possibly TRBD2 for D (5 bases). CDR1 and CDR2 from the germline V gene are SNHLY and FYNNEI. This CDR3 comprises 13 residues. Deletions cut 6 bases from V and 4 bases from J, with 11 bases between. The CDR3, as DNA: TGTGCCAGCAGCGAACTAGAATCAGATACGCAGTATTTT. Encoded protein: CASSELESDTQYF.

This clone was seen just once. The chain employs TRBV5-1 and TRBJ1-3, with 7 bases that match TRBD1. V gave up 4 bases and J gave up 0 bases; unmatched junction bases: 10. The CDR3 is 17 residues long. The germline V gene encodes CDR1 SGHRS and CDR2 YFSETQ. As DNA, the CDR3 is TGCGCCAGCAGCCCCGGACAGGCCGCATTCTCTGGAAACACCATATATTTT. This codes for CASSPGQAAFSGNTIYF.

The gene calls are TRBV4-1 and TRBJ2-7; TRBD2 matches 7 bases. CDR3 length: 14 amino acids. V shed 8 bases and J 0 bases; nucleotides not matched to a gene: 7. CDR1 is MGHRA and CDR2 is YSYEKL in the germline V gene. CDR3 region: CASASSGPSYEQYF. In DNA form, the CDR3 reads TGCGCCAGCGCATCTAGCGGCCCCTCCTACGAGCAGTACTTC.